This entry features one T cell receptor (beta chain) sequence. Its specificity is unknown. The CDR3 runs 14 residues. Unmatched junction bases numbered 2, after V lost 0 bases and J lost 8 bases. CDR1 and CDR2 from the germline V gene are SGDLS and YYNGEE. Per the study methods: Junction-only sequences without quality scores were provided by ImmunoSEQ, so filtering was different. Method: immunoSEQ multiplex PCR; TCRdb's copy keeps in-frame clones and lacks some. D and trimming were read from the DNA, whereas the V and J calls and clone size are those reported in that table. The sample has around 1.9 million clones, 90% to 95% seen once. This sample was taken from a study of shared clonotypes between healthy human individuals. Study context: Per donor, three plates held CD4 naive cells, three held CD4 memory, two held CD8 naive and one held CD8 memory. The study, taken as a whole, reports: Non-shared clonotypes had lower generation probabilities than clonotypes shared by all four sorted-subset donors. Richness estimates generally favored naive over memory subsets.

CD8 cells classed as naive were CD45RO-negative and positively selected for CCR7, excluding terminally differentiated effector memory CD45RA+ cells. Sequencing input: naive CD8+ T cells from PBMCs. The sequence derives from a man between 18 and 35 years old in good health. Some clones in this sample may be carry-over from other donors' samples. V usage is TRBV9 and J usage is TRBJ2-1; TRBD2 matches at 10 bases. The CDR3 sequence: CASSVVTSGDEQFF. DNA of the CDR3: TGTGCCAGCAGCGTAGTCACTAGCGGGGATGAGCAGTTCTTC.